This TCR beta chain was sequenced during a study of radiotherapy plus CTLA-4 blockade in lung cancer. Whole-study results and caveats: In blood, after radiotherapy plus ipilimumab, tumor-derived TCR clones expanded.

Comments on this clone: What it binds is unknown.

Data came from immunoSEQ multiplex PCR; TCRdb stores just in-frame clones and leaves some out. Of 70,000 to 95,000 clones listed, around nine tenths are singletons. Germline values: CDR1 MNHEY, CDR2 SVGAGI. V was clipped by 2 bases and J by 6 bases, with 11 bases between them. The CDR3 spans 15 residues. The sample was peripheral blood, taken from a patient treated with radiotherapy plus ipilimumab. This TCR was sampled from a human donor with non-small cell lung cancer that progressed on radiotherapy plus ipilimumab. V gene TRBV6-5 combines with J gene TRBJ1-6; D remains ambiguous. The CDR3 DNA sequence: TGTGCCAGCAGTTACGCGGGGTTAGGTAATTCACCCCTCCACTTT. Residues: CASSYAGLGNSPLHF.